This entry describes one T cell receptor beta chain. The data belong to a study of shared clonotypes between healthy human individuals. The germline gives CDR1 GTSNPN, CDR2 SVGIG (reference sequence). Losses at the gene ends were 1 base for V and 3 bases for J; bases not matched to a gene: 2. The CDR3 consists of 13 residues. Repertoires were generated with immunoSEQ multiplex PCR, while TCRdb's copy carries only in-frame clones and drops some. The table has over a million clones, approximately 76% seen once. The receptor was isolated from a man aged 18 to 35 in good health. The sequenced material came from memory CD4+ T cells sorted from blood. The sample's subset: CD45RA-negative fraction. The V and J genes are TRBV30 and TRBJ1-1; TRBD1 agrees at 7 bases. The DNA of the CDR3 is TGTGCCTGGAGTGACAGGGGAGACACTGAAGCTTTCTTT. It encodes CAWSDRGDTEAFF.